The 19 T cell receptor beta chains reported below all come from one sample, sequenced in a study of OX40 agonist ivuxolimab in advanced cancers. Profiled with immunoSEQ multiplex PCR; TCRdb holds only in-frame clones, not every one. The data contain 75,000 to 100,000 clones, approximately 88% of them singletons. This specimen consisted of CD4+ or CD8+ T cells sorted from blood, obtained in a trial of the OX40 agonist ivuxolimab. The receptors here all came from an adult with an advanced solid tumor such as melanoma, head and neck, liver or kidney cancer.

The CDR3 DNA is TGTGCCAGCCTCTACGGGGGCGCGACAGATACGCAGTATTTT. Its protein product is CASLYGGATDTQYF. The rearrangement links TRBV2 to TRBJ2-3, with D perhaps TRBD1 or TRBD2 (6 bases each). Trimming pared 8 bases from V and 3 bases from J, leaving 15 bases between. CDR3 length: 14 amino acids. CDR1 and CDR2 (germline): SNHLY, FYNNEI.

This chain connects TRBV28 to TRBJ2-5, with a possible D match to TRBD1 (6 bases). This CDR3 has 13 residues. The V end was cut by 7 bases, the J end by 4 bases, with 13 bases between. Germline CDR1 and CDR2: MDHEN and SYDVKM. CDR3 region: CASTNRVLETQYF. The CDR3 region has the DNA TGTGCCAGCACCAACAGGGTTCTAGAGACCCAGTACTTC.

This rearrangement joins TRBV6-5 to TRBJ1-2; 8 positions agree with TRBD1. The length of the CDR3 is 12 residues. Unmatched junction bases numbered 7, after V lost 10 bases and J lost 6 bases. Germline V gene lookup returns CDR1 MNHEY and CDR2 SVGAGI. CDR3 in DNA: TGTGCCACCTTTTTGACAGGGGATGGCTACACCTTC. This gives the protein CATFLTGDGYTF.

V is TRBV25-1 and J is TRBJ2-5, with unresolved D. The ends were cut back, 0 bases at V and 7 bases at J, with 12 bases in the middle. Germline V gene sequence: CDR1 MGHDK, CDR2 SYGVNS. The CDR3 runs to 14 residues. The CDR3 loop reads CASSEYWSPRTQYF. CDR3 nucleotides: TGTGCCAGCAGTGAATATTGGAGTCCGAGGACCCAGTACTTC.

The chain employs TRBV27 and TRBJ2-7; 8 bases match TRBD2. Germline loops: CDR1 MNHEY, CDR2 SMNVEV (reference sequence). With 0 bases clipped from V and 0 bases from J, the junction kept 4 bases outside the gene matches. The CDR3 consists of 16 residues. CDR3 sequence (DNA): TGTGCCAGCAGTTTATCGGGGACTAGGAGCTCCTACGAGCAGTACTTC. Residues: CASSLSGTRSSYEQYF.

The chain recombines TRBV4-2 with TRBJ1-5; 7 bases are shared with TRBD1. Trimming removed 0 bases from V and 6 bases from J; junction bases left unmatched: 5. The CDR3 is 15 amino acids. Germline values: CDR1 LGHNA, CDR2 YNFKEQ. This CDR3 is CASSQDYRGTQPQHF. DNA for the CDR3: TGTGCCAGCAGCCAAGACTACAGGGGCACTCAGCCCCAGCATTTT.

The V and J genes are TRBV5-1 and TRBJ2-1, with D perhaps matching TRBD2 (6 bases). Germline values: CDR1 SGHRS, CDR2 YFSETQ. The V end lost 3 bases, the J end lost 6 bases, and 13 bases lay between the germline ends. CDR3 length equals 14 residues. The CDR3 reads CASSSIAVSNEQFF. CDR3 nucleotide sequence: TGCGCCAGCAGCTCGATAGCGGTGAGCAATGAGCAGTTCTTC.

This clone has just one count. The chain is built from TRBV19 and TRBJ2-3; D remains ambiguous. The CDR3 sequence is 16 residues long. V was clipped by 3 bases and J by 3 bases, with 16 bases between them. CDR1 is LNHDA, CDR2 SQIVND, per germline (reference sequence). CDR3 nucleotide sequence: TGTGCCAGTAGTATCGCTCCCTTACCGAGTACAGATACGCAGTATTTT. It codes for CASSIAPLPSTDTQYF.

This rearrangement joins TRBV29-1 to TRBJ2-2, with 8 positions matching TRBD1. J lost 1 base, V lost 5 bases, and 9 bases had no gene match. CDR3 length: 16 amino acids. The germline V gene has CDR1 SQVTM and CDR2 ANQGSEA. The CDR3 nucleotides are TGCAGCGTTAAGGGCCAGGGGGCGAGGAACACCGGGGAGCTGTTTTTT. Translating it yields CSVKGQGARNTGELFF.

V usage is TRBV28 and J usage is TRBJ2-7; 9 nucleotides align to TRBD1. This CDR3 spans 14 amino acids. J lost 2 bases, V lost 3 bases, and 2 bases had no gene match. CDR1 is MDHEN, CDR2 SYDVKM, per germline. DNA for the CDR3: TGTGCCAGCAGTTTGAGGGACAGGGCCTACGAGCAGTACTTC. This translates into CASSLRDRAYEQYF.

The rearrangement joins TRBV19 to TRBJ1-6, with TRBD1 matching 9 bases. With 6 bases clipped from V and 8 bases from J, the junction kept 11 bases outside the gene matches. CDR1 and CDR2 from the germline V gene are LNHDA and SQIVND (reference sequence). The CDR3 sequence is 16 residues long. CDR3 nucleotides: TGTGCCAGTAGCAACACTTGGGACAGGGTGGATTCACCCCTCCACTTT. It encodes CASSNTWDRVDSPLHF.

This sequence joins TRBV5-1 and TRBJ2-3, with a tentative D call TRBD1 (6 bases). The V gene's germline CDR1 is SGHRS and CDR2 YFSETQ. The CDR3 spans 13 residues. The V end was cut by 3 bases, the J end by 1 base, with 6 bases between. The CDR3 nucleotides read TGCGCCAGCAGCTACAGGGGCACAGATACGCAGTATTTT. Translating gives CASSYRGTDTQYF. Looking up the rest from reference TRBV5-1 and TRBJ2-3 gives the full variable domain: KAGVTQTPRYLIKTRGQQVTLSCSPISGHRSVSWYQQTPGQGLQFLFEYFSETQRNKGNFPGRFSGRQFSNSRSEMNVSTLELGDSALYLCASSYRGTDTQYFGPGTRLTVL.

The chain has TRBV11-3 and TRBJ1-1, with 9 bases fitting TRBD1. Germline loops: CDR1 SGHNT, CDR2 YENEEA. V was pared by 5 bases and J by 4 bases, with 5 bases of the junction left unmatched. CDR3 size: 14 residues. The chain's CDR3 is CASSPGTGSTEAFF. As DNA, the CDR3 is TGTGCCAGCAGCCCGGGGACAGGGAGCACTGAAGCTTTCTTT. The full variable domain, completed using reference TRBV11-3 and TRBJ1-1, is EAGVVQSPRYKIIEKKQPVAFWCNPISGHNTLYWYLQNLGQGPELLIRYENEEAVDDSQLPKDRFSAERLKGVDSTLKIQPAELGDSAVYLCASSPGTGSTEAFFGQGTRLTVV.

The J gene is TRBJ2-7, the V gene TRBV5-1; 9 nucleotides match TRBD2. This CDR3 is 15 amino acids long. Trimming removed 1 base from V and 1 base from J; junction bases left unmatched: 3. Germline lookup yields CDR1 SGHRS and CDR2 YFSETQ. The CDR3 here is CASSLRAGGSYEQYF. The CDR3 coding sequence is TGCGCCAGCAGCTTGAGAGCGGGAGGTTCCTACGAGCAGTACTTC.

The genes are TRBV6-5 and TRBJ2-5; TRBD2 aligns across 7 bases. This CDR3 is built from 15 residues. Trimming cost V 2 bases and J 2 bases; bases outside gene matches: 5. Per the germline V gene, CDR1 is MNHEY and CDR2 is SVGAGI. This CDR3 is CASSYTASGQETQYF. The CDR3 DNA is TGTGCCAGCAGTTACACTGCTAGCGGTCAAGAGACCCAGTACTTC.

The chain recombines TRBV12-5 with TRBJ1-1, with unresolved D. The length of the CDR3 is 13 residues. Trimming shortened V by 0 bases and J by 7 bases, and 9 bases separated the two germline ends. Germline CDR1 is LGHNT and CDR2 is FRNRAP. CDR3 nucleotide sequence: TGTGCTAGTGGTTTGGTAGGAAGGAGTGAAGCTTTCTTT. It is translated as CASGLVGRSEAFF.

CDR3 loop: CAISPGLAGLGLNTGELFF. For the CDR3, the DNA is TGTGCCATCAGCCCGGGACTAGCGGGGCTTGGGCTGAACACCGGGGAGCTGTTTTTT. The chain joins TRBV10-3 to TRBJ2-2; 13 bases fit TRBD2. Looked up from germline, CDR1 is ENHRY and CDR2 is SYGVKD. The trim removed 6 bases at V and 1 base at J, leaving 11 bases unmatched. CDR3 length: 19 amino acids.

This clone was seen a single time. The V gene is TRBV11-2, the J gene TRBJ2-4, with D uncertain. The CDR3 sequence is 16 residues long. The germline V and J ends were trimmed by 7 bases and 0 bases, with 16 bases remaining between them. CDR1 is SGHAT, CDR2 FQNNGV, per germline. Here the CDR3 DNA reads TGTGCCAGCACCTCCTCTGCCGAGCTAGCCAAAAACATTCAGTACTTC. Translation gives CASTSSAELAKNIQYF. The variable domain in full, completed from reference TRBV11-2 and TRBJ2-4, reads EAGVAQSPRYKIIEKRQSVAFWCNPISGHATLYWYQQILGQGPKLLIQFQNNGVVDDSQLPKDRFSAERLKGVDSTLKIQPAKLEDSAVYLCASTSSAELAKNIQYFGAGTRLSVL.

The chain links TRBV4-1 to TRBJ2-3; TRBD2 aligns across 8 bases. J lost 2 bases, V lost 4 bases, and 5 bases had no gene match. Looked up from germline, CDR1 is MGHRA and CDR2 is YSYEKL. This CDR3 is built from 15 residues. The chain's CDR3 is CASSLVSGTTDTQYF. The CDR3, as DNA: TGCGCCAGCAGCCTAGTTAGCGGGACCACAGATACGCAGTATTTT.